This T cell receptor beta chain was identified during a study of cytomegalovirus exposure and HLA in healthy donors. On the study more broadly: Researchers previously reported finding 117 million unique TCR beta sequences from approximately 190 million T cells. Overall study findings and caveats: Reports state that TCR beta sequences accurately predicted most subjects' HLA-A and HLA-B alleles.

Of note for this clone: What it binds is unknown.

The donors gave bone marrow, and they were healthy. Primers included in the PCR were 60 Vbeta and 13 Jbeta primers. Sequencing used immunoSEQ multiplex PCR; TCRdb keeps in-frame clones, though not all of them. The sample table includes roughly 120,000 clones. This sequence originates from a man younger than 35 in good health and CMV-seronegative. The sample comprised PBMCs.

CDR3 coding DNA: TGTGCCAGCAGCTTGCGGACGGGACTAGCGGGAGTGGATACGCAGTATTTT. Amino acid sequence: CASSLRTGLAGVDTQYF. This chain links TRBV5-6 with TRBJ2-3, with 14 positions matching TRBD2. Germline V CDR1 and CDR2: SGHDT, YYEEEE. This CDR3 is built from 17 residues. After removal of 1 base from V and 6 bases from J, the junction contained 7 bases not matched to a gene. Full variable domain (remainder filled in from reference TRBV5-6 and TRBJ2-3): DAGVTQSPTHLIKTRGQQVTLRCSPKSGHDTVSWYQQALGQGPQFIFQYYEEEERQRGNFPDRFSGHQFPNYSSELNVNALLLGDSALYLCASSLRTGLAGVDTQYFGPGTRLTVL.